Given below is one T cell receptor (beta chain) in context. Authors' data handling: From reference gene primer amplification, estimates of nucleated cell counts were derived. This table comes from immunoSEQ multiplex PCR, and its TCRdb copy is limited to in-frame clones, with some not included. That table is the source of V, J and clone size, and D and trimming were worked out from the DNA. The sample has roughly 6,100 clones; under 95% are singletons. This entry is derived from a study of blood T cell repertoires in COVID-19. For the study at large: The United States, Italy and Spain supplied acute and convalescent COVID-19 samples. PBMCs, B-cell-depleted T cells, or T cells were the source of the cDNA or gDNA that made up the material.

Trimming left V 5 bases short and J 3 bases short, with 11 bases between. The CDR3 covers 15 residues. Germline V gene sequence: CDR1 SGHTA, CDR2 FQGNSA. The sequencing input was peripheral blood. V gene TRBV7-2 combines with J gene TRBJ2-6, with D perhaps TRBD1 (5 bases). This sequence originates from a human donor in a cohort sampled during active COVID-19. DNA of the CDR3: TGTGCCAGCAGCCGCAGGGTTGGTGGGGCCAACGTCCTGACTTTC. Protein sequence: CASSRRVGGANVLTF. The full variable domain, its missing parts supplied by reference TRBV7-2 and TRBJ2-6, is GAGVSQSPSNKVTEKGKDVELRCDPISGHTALYWYRQSLGQGLEFLIYFQGNSAPDKSGLPSDRFSAERTGGSVSTLTIQRTQQEDSAVYLCASSRRVGGANVLTFGAGSRLTVL.